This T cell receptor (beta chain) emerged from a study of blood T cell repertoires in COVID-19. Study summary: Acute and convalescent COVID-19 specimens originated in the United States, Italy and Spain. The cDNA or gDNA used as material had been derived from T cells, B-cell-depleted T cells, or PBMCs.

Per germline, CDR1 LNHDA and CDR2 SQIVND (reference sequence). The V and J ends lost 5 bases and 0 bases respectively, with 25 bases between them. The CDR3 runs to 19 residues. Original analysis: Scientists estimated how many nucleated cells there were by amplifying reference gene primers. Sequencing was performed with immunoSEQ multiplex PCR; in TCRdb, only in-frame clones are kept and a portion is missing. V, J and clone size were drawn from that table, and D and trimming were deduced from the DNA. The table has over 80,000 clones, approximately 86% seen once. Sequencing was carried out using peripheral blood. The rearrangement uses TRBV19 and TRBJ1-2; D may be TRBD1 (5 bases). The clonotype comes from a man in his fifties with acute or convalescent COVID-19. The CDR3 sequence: CASSGFYRDLGFSNYGYTF. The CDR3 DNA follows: TGTGCCAGTAGTGGCTTTTACCGGGACTTAGGATTTTCTAACTATGGCTACACCTTC.